Presented here are 9 T cell receptor beta chains from one specimen sequenced in a study of CD8 T cells in ankylosing spondylitis. TCRdb processed the 5' RACE reads anew with MiXCR; each CDR3 protein has one entry. This sample has 450,000 to 550,000 distinct CDR3 sequences, with roughly 5.3% found just once. Study conclusions and caveats: What appeared characteristic of ankylosing spondylitis blood was a TCR beta motif of eight or nine highly homologous variants.

These receptors have no known antigen. The sequencing sample was made of blood, either unsorted or a sorted T cell fraction (not recorded which). These receptors all stem from a male donor with ankylosing spondylitis.

This clonotype has ten or more counts. The chain combines TRBV12-3 or TRBV12-4 with TRBJ1-1, with D hard to call. Trimming cost V 6 bases and J 1 base, with 12 bases left between them. The CDR3 consists of 14 residues. CDR3 residues: CASRTTGRNTEAFF. CDR3 in DNA: TGTGCCAGCAGGACGACCGGGAGGAACACTGAAGCTTTCTTT.

This clonotype was observed many times. The chain carries TRBV7-6 and TRBJ1-6; D is unresolved. Germline values: CDR1 SGHVS, CDR2 FNYEAQ. The CDR3 contains 15 residues. The ends were cut back, 2 bases at V and 6 bases at J, with 11 bases in the middle. The CDR3 bases are TGTGCCAGCAGCTTACGGCAGAGGTCTAATTCACCCCTCCACTTT. As protein: CASSLRQRSNSPLHF.

This clonotype occurred many times. The rearrangement links TRBV28 to TRBJ2-1; 12 positions agree with TRBD1. Unmatched junction bases numbered 8, after V lost 5 bases and J lost 6 bases. Germline V gives CDR1 MDHEN, CDR2 SYDVKM. The CDR3 runs to 16 residues. DNA of the CDR3: TGTGCCAGCAGTCTCGGGACAGGGGGCGCCCCCAATGAGCAGTTCTTC. As protein: CASSLGTGGAPNEQFF.

This clonotype was found many times. This chain links TRBV20-1 with TRBJ2-3; 8 bases match TRBD1. Losses at the gene ends were 3 bases for V and 5 bases for J; bases not matched to a gene: 7. There are 14 residues in the CDR3. Germline V gives CDR1 DFQATT, CDR2 SNEGSKA (reference sequence). DNA of the CDR3: TGCAGTGCTAGCCTGGACAGGGTGCAAGATACGCAGTATTTT. Its protein is CSASLDRVQDTQYF.

This clonotype was seen repeatedly, ten times or more. The chain has TRBV18 and TRBJ1-3; D is perhaps TRBD1 (5 bases). The CDR3 covers 16 residues. V was trimmed by 1 base and J by 0 bases, leaving 10 bases between them. The germline V gene has CDR1 KGHSH and CDR2 LQKENI. This CDR3 reads CASSPQGSHSGNTIYF. The CDR3 DNA is TGTGCCAGCTCACCACAGGGGTCCCACTCTGGAAACACCATATATTTT.

J is TRBJ2-7 and V is TRBV9; 7 bases fit TRBD1. V lost 3 bases to trimming and J lost 4 bases; unmatched junction nucleotides: 10. The CDR3 loop spans 15 amino acids. Looked up from germline, CDR1 is SGDLS and CDR2 is YYNGEE. The CDR3 region is CASSAGTAGPYEQYF. CDR3 nucleotide sequence: TGTGCCAGCAGCGCCGGGACAGCAGGGCCTTACGAGCAGTACTTC.

The V call is TRBV28, the J call TRBJ2-7; D possibly corresponds to TRBD2 (5 bases). The CDR3 runs 15 residues. Germline lookup yields CDR1 MDHEN and CDR2 SYDVKM. V was clipped by 1 base and J by 1 base, with 11 bases between them. The CDR3 loop reads CASSLSGWESYEQYF. The CDR3 region has the DNA TGTGCCAGCAGTTTATCGGGATGGGAATCCTACGAGCAGTACTTC.

This rearrangement joins TRBV10-3 to TRBJ2-4; D might be TRBD1 (6 bases). The CDR3 loop spans 13 amino acids. V lost 6 bases, J lost 4 bases, and 10 bases lay in between. Germline V gene data show CDR1 as ENHRY and CDR2 as SYGVKD. The CDR3 nucleotides are TGTGCCATCAGAGATCAGGGGAAAAACATTCAGTACTTC. As protein: CAIRDQGKNIQYF.

This clonotype was observed many times. The chain links TRBV24-1 to TRBJ1-5, with 7 bases fitting TRBD1. Germline CDR1 KGHDR, CDR2 SFDVKD. Trimming removed 5 bases from V and 7 bases from J; junction bases left unmatched: 4. CDR3 size: 13 residues. The CDR3 region has the DNA TGTGCCACCAGTGTAGGACAGGACCAGCCCCAGCATTTT. Translating it yields CATSVGQDQPQHF.